What follows is one T cell receptor (beta chain) and its context. The ends lost 10 bases at V and 6 bases at J; junction bases unmatched: 10. This CDR3 has 15 amino acids. Germline loops: CDR1 MDHEN, CDR2 SYDVKM. Source study methods: Amplifying reference gene primers gave estimates of nucleated cell counts. Data came from immunoSEQ multiplex PCR; TCRdb stores just in-frame clones and leaves some out. D and trimming come from the DNA, and the V and J calls and clone size come from that table. Among around 130,000 clones listed, roughly nine tenths were seen once. This specimen comes from a study of blood T cell repertoires in COVID-19. For the study at large: T cells, B-cell-depleted T cells, or PBMCs supplied cDNA or gDNA.

The chain couples TRBV28 to TRBJ2-7; 15 positions match TRBD2. This TCR was sampled from a man aged 65-85 years with active or convalescent COVID-19. Sequencing input: peripheral blood. The CDR3 region is CAIGTSGRRAPEQYF. The CDR3, as DNA: TGTGCCATCGGGACTAGCGGGAGGCGCGCCCCCGAGCAGTACTTC.